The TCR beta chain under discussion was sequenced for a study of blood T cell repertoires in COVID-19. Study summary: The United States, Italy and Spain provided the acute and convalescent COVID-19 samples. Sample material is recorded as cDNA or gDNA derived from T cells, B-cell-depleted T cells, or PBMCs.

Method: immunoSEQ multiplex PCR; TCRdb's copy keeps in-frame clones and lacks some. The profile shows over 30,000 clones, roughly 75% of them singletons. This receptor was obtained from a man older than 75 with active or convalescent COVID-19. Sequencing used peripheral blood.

CDR3 nucleotide sequence: TGTGCCAGCTCACCTTACGGCGACAGGGAAGCTTTCTTT. Encoded protein: CASSPYGDREAFF. The rearrangement joins TRBV18 to TRBJ1-1, with D maybe TRBD1 (6 bases). Germline V CDR1 and CDR2: KGHSH, LQKENI. Trimming took 3 bases from V and 8 from J, leaving 13 bases between them. The CDR3 contains 13 residues.